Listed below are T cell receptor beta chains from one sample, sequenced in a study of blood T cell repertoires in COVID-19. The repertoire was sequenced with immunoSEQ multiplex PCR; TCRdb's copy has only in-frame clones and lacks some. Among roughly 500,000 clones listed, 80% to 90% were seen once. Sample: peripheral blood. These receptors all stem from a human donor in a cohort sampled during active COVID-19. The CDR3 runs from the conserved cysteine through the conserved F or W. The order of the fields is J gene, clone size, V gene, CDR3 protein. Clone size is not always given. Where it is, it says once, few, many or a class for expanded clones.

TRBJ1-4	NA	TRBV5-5	CASSLGAVNEKLFF
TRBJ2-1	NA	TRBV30	CAWSDRAAGRVDEQFF
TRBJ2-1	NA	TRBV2	CATKGDRNNEQFF
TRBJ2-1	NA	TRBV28	CASSSPRLTYNEQFF
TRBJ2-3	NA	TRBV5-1	CASSSDRGSDTQYF
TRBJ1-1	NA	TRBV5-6	CASSLEFVGARTEAFF
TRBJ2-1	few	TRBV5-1	CASSLMTGDSEQFF
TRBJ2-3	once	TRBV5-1	CASSSMTSGFSTDTQYF
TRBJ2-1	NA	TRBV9	CASSVATVRGGEQFF
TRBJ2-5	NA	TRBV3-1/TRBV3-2	CASSQEAGGSPETQYF
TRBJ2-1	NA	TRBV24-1	CATSDLKAGEYNEQFF
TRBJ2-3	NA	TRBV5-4	CASSRNEVAGTDTQYF
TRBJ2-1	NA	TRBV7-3	CASSPTSEGDEQFF
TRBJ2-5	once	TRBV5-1	CASSFGTLQETQYF
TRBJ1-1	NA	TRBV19	CASTPGVGAPTEAFF
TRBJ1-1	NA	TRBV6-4	CASSATGTGTEAFF
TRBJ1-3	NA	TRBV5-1	CASSLDGADRGNTIYF
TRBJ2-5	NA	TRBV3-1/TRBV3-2	CASSQELAGETQYF
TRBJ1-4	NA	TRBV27	CASSLFSWTGQRSEKLFF
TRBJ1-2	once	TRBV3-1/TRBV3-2	CASSQGEDRAYTF
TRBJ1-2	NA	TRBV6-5	CASLPSGEPNYGYTF
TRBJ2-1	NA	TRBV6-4	CASSDRDSGRREQFF
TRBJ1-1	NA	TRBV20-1	CSDGGTEAFF
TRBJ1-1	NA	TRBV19	CASSIKDSLNTEAFF
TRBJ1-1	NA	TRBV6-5	CARSSQVNTEAFF
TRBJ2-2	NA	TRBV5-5	CASSLKMEGGGELFF
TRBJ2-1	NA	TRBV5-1	CASSPLAGEDNEQFF
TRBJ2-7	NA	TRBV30	CAWSNGRGSSYEQYF
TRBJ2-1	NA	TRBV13	CASSSPWSREGLSYNEQFF
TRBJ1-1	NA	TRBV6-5	CAAWTVGRTTEAFF
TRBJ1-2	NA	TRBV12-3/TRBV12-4	CASSRQGYGYTF
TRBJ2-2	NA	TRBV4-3	CASSQAWRELTGELFF
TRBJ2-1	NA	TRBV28	CASSRDNEGSEQFF
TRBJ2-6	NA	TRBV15	CATSRDWGSGANVLTF
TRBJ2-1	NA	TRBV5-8	CASSLARGLALSSYNEQFF
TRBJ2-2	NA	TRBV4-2	CASSQDPAGGPGTGELFF
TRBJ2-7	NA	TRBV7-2	CASSSRGGGTYEQYF
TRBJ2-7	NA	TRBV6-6	CASTPGGPYEQYF
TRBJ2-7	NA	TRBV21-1	CASSKVLAGEAHEQYF
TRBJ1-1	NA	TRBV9	CASSVGQGGPERMNTEAFF
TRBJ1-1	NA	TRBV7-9	CASSSGYGVNTEAFF
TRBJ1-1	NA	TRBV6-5	CASSYGGGGEAFF
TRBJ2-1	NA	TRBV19	CASIGGGSYNEQFF
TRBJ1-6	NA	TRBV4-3	CASSQDKLHNSPLHF
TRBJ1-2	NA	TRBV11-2	CASRLTHRADYGYTF
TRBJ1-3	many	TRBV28	CASSEMGQGGNTIYF
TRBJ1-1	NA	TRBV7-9	CASSLGTGSEAFF
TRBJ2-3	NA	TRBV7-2	CASSFSGARGLLDTQYF